The clone carrying this T cell receptor (beta chain) was picked up one time. This sample was taken from a study of T cell changes during pregnancy in multiple sclerosis. Data came from immunoSEQ multiplex PCR; TCRdb stores just in-frame clones and leaves some out. The table has 55,000 to 70,000 clones, 89% seen once. The origin of this receptor is a female donor with multiple sclerosis, enrolled in a pregnancy study. Source: peripheral blood, taken after pregnancy.

The CDR3 nucleotides read TGTGCCTGGAGTGTACTTAACCTAGATACGCAGTATTTT. Translated, it gives CAWSVLNLDTQYF. The chain recombines TRBV30 with TRBJ2-3, with D uncertain. V lost 0 bases and J 5 bases, leaving 9 bases between the germline ends. Per germline, CDR1 GTSNPN and CDR2 SVGIG (reference sequence). There are 13 residues in the CDR3.